The 24 T cell receptor beta chains below were found in one sample sequenced in a study of blood T cell repertoires in COVID-19. Produced via immunoSEQ multiplex PCR; TCRdb's table is partial and in-frame only. The sample records about 140,000 clones, about 87% being singletons. Input material: peripheral blood. All receptors come from a woman aged 45-60 years with acute or convalescent COVID-19.

The rearrangement joins TRBV16 to TRBJ2-5; D possibly corresponds to TRBD2 (5 bases). This CDR3 is 14 amino acids long. V dropped 3 bases and J dropped 4 bases, with 12 bases sitting between them. Germline lookup yields CDR1 KGHSY and CDR2 FQNENV. This chain's CDR3 is CASSHLPGRETQYF. In DNA form, the CDR3 reads TGTGCCAGCAGCCATTTGCCGGGGAGAGAGACCCAGTACTTC.

The chain combines TRBV19 with TRBJ2-7; D remains unclear. Germline V lookup: CDR1 LNHDA, CDR2 SQIVND (reference sequence). V was clipped by 3 bases and J by 9 bases, with 6 bases between them. This CDR3 has 10 amino acids. CDR3 coding DNA: TGTGCCAGTAGTATGCGAGGGCAGTACTTC. It codes for CASSMRGQYF.

V and J are TRBV7-6 and TRBJ1-1; unclear D gene. The CDR3 has 17 residues. Deletions cut 0 bases from V and 0 bases from J, with 14 bases between. Per the germline V gene, CDR1 is SGHVS and CDR2 is FNYEAQ. The CDR3 region is CASSLAADTKMNTEAFF. The CDR3 DNA follows: TGTGCCAGCAGCTTAGCAGCAGATACTAAGATGAACACTGAAGCTTTCTTT. The full variable domain, rest sourced from reference TRBV7-6 and TRBJ1-1, is GAGVSQSPRYKVTKRGQDVALRCDPISGHVSLYWYRQALGQGPEFLTYFNYEAQQDKSGLPNDRFSAERPEGSISTLTIQRTEQRDSAMYRCASSLAADTKMNTEAFFGQGTRLTVV.

V usage is TRBV28 and J usage is TRBJ2-1; 9 bases line up with TRBD2. The CDR3 is 16 residues long. J was trimmed by 2 bases and V by 6 bases; bases with no gene match: 8. The germline V gene has CDR1 MDHEN and CDR2 SYDVKM. This CDR3 reads CASSSGAGGTYNEQFF. The CDR3 bases are TGTGCCAGCAGCTCAGGGGCGGGGGGGACCTACAATGAGCAGTTCTTC. Together with reference TRBV28 and TRBJ2-1, the CDR3 gives the full variable domain: DVKVTQSSRYLVKRTGEKVFLECVQDMDHENMFWYRQDPGLGLRLIYFSYDVKMKEKGDIPEGYSVSREKKERFSLILESASTNQTSMYLCASSSGAGGTYNEQFFGPGTRLTVL.

The chain has TRBV19 and TRBJ2-7; the D is unclear. The length of the CDR3 is 13 residues. CDR1 LNHDA and CDR2 SQIVND come from the germline V gene (reference sequence). Trimming pared 4 bases from V and 3 bases from J, leaving 10 bases between. The CDR3 loop is CASSTSTGYEQYF. For the CDR3, the DNA is TGTGCCAGTAGTACCTCCACCGGCTACGAGCAGTACTTC. The full variable domain, with the rest looked up from reference TRBV19 and TRBJ2-7, is DGGITQSPKYLFRKEGQNVTLSCEQNLNHDAMYWYRQDPGQGLRLIYYSQIVNDFQKGDIAEGYSVSREKKESFPLTVTSAQKNPTAFYLCASSTSTGYEQYFGPGTRLTVT.

The V gene is TRBV5-1, the J gene TRBJ2-2; 9 bases line up with TRBD2. The CDR3 sequence is 15 residues long. The trim removed 0 bases at V and 4 bases at J, leaving 1 base unmatched. Germline CDR1 SGHRS, CDR2 YFSETQ. The CDR3 region has the DNA TGCGCCAGCAGCTTGGGGACTAGCGCCACCGGGGAGCTGTTTTTT. It encodes CASSLGTSATGELFF.

V gene TRBV25-1 combines with J gene TRBJ1-1, with TRBD1 matching 7 bases. The CDR3 is 12 amino acids. Germline V CDR1 and CDR2: MGHDK, SYGVNS. V dropped 4 bases and J dropped 5; count of bases not matched to a gene: 1. The DNA for the CDR3 is TGTGCCAGCAGTGCACAGGGGACTGAAGCTTTCTTT. Protein sequence: CASSAQGTEAFF.

The genes are TRBV11-2 and TRBJ2-7, with 9 bases lining up with TRBD2. The germline CDR1 and CDR2 sequences are SGHAT and FQNNGV. J gave up 1 base and V 2 bases, and 9 bases lay outside the gene matches. CDR3 length: 17 amino acids. The CDR3 spells CASSLRGLAGTSYEQYF. CDR3 nucleotides: TGTGCCAGCAGCTTACGGGGCCTAGCGGGAACTTCCTACGAGCAGTACTTC.

The chain recombines TRBV27 with TRBJ2-1; possibly TRBD2 for D (6 bases). Trimming left V 1 base short and J 9 bases short, with 16 bases between. Germline V lookup: CDR1 MNHEY, CDR2 SMNVEV (reference sequence). This CDR3 region has 15 residues. The CDR3: CASSLWGTSFGEQFF. The DNA for the CDR3 is TGTGCCAGCAGTTTATGGGGGACTTCCTTCGGTGAGCAGTTCTTC.

This chain joins TRBV3-1 (or the pseudogene TRBV3-2) and TRBJ2-7; D gene ambiguous. Trimming stripped 1 base from V and 2 bases from J, with 18 bases between. Germline lookup yields CDR1 LGHDT and CDR2 YNNKEL (reference sequence). The CDR3 runs to 17 residues. CDR3 DNA: TGTGCCAGCAGCCAAGGCCCGGGTGGTTCGTCCCCCTACGAGCAGTACTTC. Translated: CASSQGPGGSSPYEQYF.

A single count supports this clone. The chain joins TRBV28 to TRBJ2-3, with TRBD2 identical over 13 bases. The length of the CDR3 is 15 residues. V gave up 6 bases and J gave up 1 base; unmatched junction bases: 1. CDR1 is MDHEN and CDR2 is SYDVKM in the germline V gene. The CDR3 coding sequence is TGTGCCAGCAGGGGGACTAGCGGGGGCACAGATACGCAGTATTTT. This sequence encodes CASRGTSGGTDTQYF.

The chain combines TRBV6-2 or TRBV6-3 with TRBJ2-1; 10 bases fit TRBD2. Looked up from germline, CDR1 is MNHEY and CDR2 is SVGEGT. V shed 5 bases, J shed 1 base, and the junction held 2 bases outside the gene matches. The CDR3 sequence is 15 residues long. The DNA of the CDR3 is TGTGCCAGCAGTATAGCGGGAGGATCCTACAATGAGCAGTTCTTC. It is translated as CASSIAGGSYNEQFF.

The chain has TRBV6-5 and TRBJ2-1, with TRBD1 as a possible D gene (5 bases). This CDR3 comprises 14 residues. V was shortened by 2 bases and J by 5 bases, with 10 bases between the two germline ends. CDR1 and CDR2 (germline): MNHEY, SVGAGI. The chain's CDR3 is CASSYAGPHNEQFF. The CDR3, as DNA: TGTGCCAGCAGTTACGCAGGGCCGCACAATGAGCAGTTCTTC.

This clone was detected once. The V and J genes are TRBV7-9 and TRBJ2-2, with 12 bases identical to TRBD2. J gave up 2 bases and V 4 bases, and 8 bases lay outside the gene matches. The CDR3 sequence is 18 residues long. Germline lookup yields CDR1 SEHNR and CDR2 FQNEAQ (reference sequence). The CDR3 DNA follows: TGTGCCAGCAGCTCCCGACTAGCGGGGGTCCCAAACACCGGGGAGCTGTTTTTT. This sequence encodes CASSSRLAGVPNTGELFF.

This sequence joins TRBV15 and TRBJ2-2, with a possible D match to TRBD1 (5 bases). Per the germline V gene, CDR1 is LNHNV and CDR2 is YYDKDF (reference sequence). The V end lost 1 base, the J end lost 2 bases, and 17 bases lay between the germline ends. This CDR3 has 18 amino acids. The CDR3 region has the DNA TGTGCCACCAGCAGAGGGGGCGGTCTTGGCAAAAACACCGGGGAGCTGTTTTTT. Its protein product is CATSRGGGLGKNTGELFF.

This clone was detected once. The V gene is TRBV5-3, the J gene TRBJ1-2, with 9 positions matching TRBD1. TRBV5-3 is recorded as an ORF, its role being uncertain. Trimming took 3 bases from V and 4 from J; bases not matched to a gene: 7. The CDR3 sequence is 15 residues long. DNA for the CDR3: TGTGCCAGAAGCTCCTCCGGGACAGGGATCTATGGCTACACCTTC. This encodes CARSSSGTGIYGYTF.

The chain combines TRBV3-1 (or the pseudogene TRBV3-2) with TRBJ2-1; the D gene is possibly TRBD2 (6 bases). Trimming took off 4 bases at V and 5 bases at J, with 9 bases between the two ends. The CDR3 sequence is 13 residues long. The germline V gene has CDR1 LGHDT and CDR2 YNNKEL (reference sequence). CDR3 sequence (DNA): TGTGCCAGCAGCCGGGACTTGCACAATGAGCAGTTCTTC. Encoded protein: CASSRDLHNEQFF.

V usage is TRBV28 and J usage is TRBJ1-2; D not certain. Between the trimmed V and J ends, which lost 6 bases and 0 bases, there was a span of 8 bases. Germline CDR1 MDHEN, CDR2 SYDVKM. The CDR3 is made up of 13 amino acids. CDR3 sequence (DNA): TGTGCCAGCAGACTTAAAGCTAACTATGGCTACACCTTC. As protein: CASRLKANYGYTF.

This chain uses TRBV6-4 with TRBJ1-5; the D gene is possibly TRBD1 (5 bases). Germline lookup yields CDR1 MRHNA and CDR2 SNTAGT. This CDR3 spans 14 amino acids. V dropped 2 bases and J dropped 9 bases, with 14 bases sitting between them. DNA of the CDR3: TGTGCCAGCAGTGACGGGCAGGGTTTATGGCCCCAGCATTTT. Protein: CASSDGQGLWPQHF.

This chain connects TRBV7-9 to TRBJ2-7; 11 bases map to TRBD2. After removal of 5 bases from V and 2 bases from J, the junction contained 5 bases not matched to a gene. There are 15 residues in the CDR3. From germline, CDR1 is SEHNR and CDR2 FQNEAQ (reference sequence). The CDR3 DNA reads TGTGCCAGCAGCCGTAGCGGGAGGGACGCCTACGAGCAGTACTTC. Translated: CASSRSGRDAYEQYF. Complete variable domain (other parts from reference TRBV7-9 and TRBJ2-7): DTGVSQNPRHKITKRGQNVTFRCDPISEHNRLYWYRQTLGQGPEFLTYFQNEAQLEKSRLLSDRFSAERPKGSFSTLEIQRTEQGDSAMYLCASSRSGRDAYEQYFGPGTRLTVT.

This chain links TRBV7-2 with TRBJ2-1; 9 nucleotides align to TRBD2. This CDR3 has 14 residues. Losses at the gene ends were 5 bases for V and 3 bases for J; bases not matched to a gene: 2. The V gene's germline CDR1 is SGHTA and CDR2 FQGNSA. The CDR3 sequence: CASSISGGYNEQFF. The CDR3 DNA follows: TGTGCCAGCAGCATTAGCGGGGGCTACAATGAGCAGTTCTTC. The complete variable domain, with remaining parts taken from reference TRBV7-2 and TRBJ2-1, reads GAGVSQSPSNKVTEKGKDVELRCDPISGHTALYWYRQSLGQGLEFLIYFQGNSAPDKSGLPSDRFSAERTGGSVSTLTIQRTQQEDSAVYLCASSISGGYNEQFFGPGTRLTVL.

DNA of the CDR3: TGTGCCAGCAGCTCTTCCGGGACAGCAAGAGAAAAACTGTTTTTT. It translates to CASSSSGTAREKLFF. This rearrangement joins TRBV13 to TRBJ1-4, with 7 positions matching TRBD1. CDR1 and CDR2 from the germline V gene are PRHDT and FYEKMQ (reference sequence). This CDR3 is built from 15 residues. V trimming: 4 bases; J trimming: 8 bases; junction bases outside the gene matches: 10.

The J gene is TRBJ2-1, the V gene TRBV7-9; tentative D call: TRBD2 (5 bases). CDR3 size: 16 residues. V was clipped by 5 bases and J by 0 bases, with 14 bases between them. The germline V gene has CDR1 SEHNR and CDR2 FQNEAQ (reference sequence). The CDR3 spells CASSQRRGSSYNEQFF. CDR3 nucleotide sequence: TGTGCCAGCAGCCAGAGACGGGGAAGCTCCTACAATGAGCAGTTCTTC.

This clone came up a few times. This sequence joins TRBV9 and TRBJ2-1, with D tentatively TRBD2 (6 bases). Germline values: CDR1 SGDLS, CDR2 YYNGEE. The length of the CDR3 is 14 residues. Trimming left V 0 bases short and J 9 bases short, with 13 bases between. CDR3 sequence (DNA): TGTGCCAGCAGCGTAGGGACTATAGGAGGTGAGCAGTTCTTC. Encoded protein: CASSVGTIGGEQFF.